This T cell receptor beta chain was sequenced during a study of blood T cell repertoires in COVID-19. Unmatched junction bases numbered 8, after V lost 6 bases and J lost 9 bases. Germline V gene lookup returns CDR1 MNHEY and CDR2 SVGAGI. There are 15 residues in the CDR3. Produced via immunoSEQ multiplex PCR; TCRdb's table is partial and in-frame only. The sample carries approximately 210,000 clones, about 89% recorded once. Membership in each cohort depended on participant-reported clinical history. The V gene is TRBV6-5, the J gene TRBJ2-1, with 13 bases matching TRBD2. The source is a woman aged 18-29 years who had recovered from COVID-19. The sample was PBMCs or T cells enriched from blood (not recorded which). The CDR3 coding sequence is TGTGCCAGCAGGCCTAGGGGGACTAGCGGGGTTGAGCAGTTCTTC. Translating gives CASRPRGTSGVEQFF.